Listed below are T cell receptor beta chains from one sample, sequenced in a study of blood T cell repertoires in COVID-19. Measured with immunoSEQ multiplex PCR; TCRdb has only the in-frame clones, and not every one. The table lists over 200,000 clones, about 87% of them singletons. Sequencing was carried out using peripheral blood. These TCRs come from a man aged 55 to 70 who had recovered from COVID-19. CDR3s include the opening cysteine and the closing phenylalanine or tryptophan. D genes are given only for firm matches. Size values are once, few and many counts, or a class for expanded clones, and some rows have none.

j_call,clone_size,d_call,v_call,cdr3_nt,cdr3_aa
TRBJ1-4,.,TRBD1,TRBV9,TGTGCCAGTCATTTCATGGGGACAGGTAATGAAAAACTGTTTTTT,CASHFMGTGNEKLFF
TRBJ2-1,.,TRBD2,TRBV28,TGTGCCAGCGTCCTAGCGGGGAAGTACAATGAGCAGTTCTTC,CASVLAGKYNEQFF
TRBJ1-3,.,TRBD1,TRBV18,TGTGCCAGCTCACCCCAGGACAGGTTATATGGCACCATATATTTT,CASSPQDRLYGTIYF
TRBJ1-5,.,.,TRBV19,TGTGCCAGTAGTATTTTGGAGGGAGGCAATCAGCCCCAGCATTTT,CASSILEGGNQPQHF
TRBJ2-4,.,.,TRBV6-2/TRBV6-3,TGTGCCAGCAGCCTAGCCCCCAAAAACATTCAGTACTTC,CASSLAPKNIQYF
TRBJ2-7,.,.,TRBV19,TGTGCCAGTAGTATGATCCTCAGGGGCGAGCAGTACTTC,CASSMILRGEQYF
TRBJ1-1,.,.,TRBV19,TGTGCCAGTACCCTCGCCAGGAACACTGAAGCTTTCTTT,CASTLARNTEAFF
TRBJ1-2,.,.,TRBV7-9,TGTGCCAGCAGCTCCCAGGACAGAGGCTACACCTTC,CASSSQDRGYTF
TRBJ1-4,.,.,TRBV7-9,TGTGCCAGCACCCAGGGGTCAACTAATGAAAAACTGTTTTTT,CASTQGSTNEKLFF
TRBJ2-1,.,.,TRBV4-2,TGTGCCAGCAGCCAAGATCACGGTGTGAATGAGCAGTTCTTC,CASSQDHGVNEQFF
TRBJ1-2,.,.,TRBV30,TGTGCCTGGTCGAAGTACGCTTCTACTTTAGCTAACTATGGCTACACCTTC,CAWSKYASTLANYGYTF
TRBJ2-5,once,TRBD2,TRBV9,TGTGCCAGCAGCGTAGCTCTGAGCGGGGGAGGCGAGACCCAGTACTTC,CASSVALSGGGETQYF
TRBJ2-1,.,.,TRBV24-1,TGTGCCACCAGTGATCCAGACTCACGCTCTTCGAATGAGCAGTTCTTC,CATSDPDSRSSNEQFF
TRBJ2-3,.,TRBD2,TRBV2,TGTGCCAGCAGTGATTTGATCGGTAGCGGGGGGATCACAGATACGCAGTATTTT,CASSDLIGSGGITDTQYF
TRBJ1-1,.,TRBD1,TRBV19,TGTGCCAGTAGTGGTCGACAGGGGGGGAACACTGAAGCTTTCTTT,CASSGRQGGNTEAFF
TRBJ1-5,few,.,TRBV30,TGTGCCTGGAGTGGCCATGGGACTCCAAGGGAAATCGGCAATCAGCCCCAGCATTTT,CAWSGHGTPREIGNQPQHF
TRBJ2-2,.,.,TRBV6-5,TGTGCCAGCAGGGCAGGGACCGGGGAGCTGTTTTTT,CASRAGTGELFF
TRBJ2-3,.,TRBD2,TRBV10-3,TGTGCCATCAGGCCAGCGGGGAGCACAGATACGCAGTATTTT,CAIRPAGSTDTQYF
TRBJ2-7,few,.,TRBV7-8,TGTGCCAGCAGCCGAGGCTTAGGGGTGCACGAGCAGTACTTC,CASSRGLGVHEQYF
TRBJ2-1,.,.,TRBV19,TGTGCCAGTAGTATAGGCGGGGGCCTCTACAATGAGCAGTTCTTC,CASSIGGGLYNEQFF